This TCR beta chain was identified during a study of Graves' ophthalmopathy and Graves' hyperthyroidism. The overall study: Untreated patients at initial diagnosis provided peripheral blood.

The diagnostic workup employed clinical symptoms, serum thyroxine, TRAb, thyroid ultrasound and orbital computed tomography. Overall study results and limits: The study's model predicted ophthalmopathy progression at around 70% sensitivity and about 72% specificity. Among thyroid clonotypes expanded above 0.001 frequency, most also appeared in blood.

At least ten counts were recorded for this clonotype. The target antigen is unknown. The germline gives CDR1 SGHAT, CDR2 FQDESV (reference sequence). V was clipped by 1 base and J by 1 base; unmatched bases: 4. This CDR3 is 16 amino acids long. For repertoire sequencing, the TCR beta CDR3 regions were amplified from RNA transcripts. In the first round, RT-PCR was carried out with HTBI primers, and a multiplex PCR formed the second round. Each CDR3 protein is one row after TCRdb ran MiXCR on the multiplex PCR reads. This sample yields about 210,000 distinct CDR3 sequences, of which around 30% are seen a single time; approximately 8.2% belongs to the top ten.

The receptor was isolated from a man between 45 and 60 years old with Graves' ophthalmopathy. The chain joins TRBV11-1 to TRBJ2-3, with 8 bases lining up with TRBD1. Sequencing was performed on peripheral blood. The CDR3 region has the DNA TGTGCCAGCAGCTTAGATGACAGGGGCGGCACAGATACGCAGTATTTT. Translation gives CASSLDDRGGTDTQYF.